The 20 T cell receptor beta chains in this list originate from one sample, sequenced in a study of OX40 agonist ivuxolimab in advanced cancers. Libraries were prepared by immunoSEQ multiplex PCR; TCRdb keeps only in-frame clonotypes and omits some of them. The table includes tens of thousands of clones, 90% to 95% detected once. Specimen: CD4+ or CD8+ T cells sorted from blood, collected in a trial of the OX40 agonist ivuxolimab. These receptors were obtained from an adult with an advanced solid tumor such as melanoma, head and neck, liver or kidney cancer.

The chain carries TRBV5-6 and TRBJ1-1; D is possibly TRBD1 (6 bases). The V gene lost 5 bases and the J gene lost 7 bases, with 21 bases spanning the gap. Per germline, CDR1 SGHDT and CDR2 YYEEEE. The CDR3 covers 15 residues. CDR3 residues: CASSFGAGVGSEAFF. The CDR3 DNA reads TGTGCCAGCAGTTTCGGCGCAGGGGTTGGCAGTGAAGCTTTCTTT.

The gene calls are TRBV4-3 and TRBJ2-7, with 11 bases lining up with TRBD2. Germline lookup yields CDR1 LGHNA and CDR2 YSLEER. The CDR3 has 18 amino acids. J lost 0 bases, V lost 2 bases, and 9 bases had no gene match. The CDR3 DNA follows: TGCGCCAGCAGCCAACAGACTAGCGGGGTATCGAGCTCCTACGAGCAGTACTTC. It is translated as CASSQQTSGVSSSYEQYF.

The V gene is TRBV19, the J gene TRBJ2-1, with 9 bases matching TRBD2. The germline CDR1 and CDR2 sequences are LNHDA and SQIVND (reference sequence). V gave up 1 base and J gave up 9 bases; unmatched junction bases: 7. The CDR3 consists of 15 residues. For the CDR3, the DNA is TGTGCCAGTAGTATAGGCCTAGCGGGACTCGTTGAGCAGTTCTTC. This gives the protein CASSIGLAGLVEQFF.

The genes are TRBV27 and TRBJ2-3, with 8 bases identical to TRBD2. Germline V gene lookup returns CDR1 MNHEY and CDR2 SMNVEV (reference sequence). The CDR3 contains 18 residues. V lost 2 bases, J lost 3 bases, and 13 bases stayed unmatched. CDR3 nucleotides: TGTGCCAGCAGTTTAAGCTTCCCCGGGGGGGCGGGGACAGATACGCAGTATTTT. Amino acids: CASSLSFPGGAGTDTQYF.

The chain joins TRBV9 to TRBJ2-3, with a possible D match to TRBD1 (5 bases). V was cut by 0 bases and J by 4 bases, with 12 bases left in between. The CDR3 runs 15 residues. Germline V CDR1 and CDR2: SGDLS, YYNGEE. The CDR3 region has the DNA TGTGCCAGCAGCGTAGGTCAGGGAAGTTCAGATACGCAGTATTTT. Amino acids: CASSVGQGSSDTQYF.

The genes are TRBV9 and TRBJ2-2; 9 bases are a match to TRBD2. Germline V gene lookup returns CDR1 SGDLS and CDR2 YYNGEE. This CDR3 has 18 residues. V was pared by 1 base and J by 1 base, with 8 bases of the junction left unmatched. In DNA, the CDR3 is TGTGCCAGCAGCGTACCGCGGGAGGGCCGCGAGAACACCGGGGAGCTGTTTTTT. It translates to CASSVPREGRENTGELFF.

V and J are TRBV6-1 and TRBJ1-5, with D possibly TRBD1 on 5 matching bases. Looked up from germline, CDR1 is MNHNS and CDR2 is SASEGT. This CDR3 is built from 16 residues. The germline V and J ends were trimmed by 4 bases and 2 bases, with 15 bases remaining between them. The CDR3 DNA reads TGTGCCAGCAGTGGTTACGGGGCGATGGGCAATCAGCCCCAGCATTTT. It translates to CASSGYGAMGNQPQHF.

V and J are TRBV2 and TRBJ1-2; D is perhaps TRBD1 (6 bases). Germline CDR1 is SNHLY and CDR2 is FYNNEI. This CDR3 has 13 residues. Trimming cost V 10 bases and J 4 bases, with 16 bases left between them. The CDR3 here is CATTTGSPYGYTF. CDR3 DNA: TGTGCCACGACCACAGGGTCGCCCTATGGCTACACCTTC.

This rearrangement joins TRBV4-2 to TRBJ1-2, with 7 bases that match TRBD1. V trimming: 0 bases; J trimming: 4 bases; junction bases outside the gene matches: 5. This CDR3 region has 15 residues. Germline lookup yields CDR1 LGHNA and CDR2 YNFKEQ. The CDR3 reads CASSQEGQFFYGYTF. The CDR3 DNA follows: TGTGCCAGCAGCCAAGAGGGACAGTTCTTCTATGGCTACACCTTC.

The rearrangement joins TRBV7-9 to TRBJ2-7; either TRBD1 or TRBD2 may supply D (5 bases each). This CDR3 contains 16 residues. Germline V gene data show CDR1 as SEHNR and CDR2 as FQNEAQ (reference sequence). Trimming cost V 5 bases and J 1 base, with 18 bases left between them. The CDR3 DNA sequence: TGTGCCAGCAGCGCGTCTCCGGGACGGGATTCCTACGAGCAGTACTTC. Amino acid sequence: CASSASPGRDSYEQYF.

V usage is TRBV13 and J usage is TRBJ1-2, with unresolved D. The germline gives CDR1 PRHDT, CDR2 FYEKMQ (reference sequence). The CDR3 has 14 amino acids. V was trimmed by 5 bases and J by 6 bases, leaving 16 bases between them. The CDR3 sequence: CASSLLAEVDGYTF. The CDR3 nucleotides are TGTGCCAGCAGCCTCTTAGCGGAGGTTGATGGCTACACCTTC. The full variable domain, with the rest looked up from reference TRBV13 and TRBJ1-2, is AAGVIQSPRHLIKEKRETATLKCYPIPRHDTVYWYQQGPGQDPQFLISFYEKMQSDKGSIPDRFSAQQFSDYHSELNMSSLELGDSALYFCASSLLAEVDGYTFGSGTRLTVV.

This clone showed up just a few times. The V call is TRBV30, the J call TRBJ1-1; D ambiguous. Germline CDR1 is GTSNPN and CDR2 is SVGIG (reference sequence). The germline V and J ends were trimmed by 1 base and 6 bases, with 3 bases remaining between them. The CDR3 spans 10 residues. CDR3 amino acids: CAWSEPEAFF. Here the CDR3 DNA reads TGTGCCTGGAGTGAACCTGAAGCTTTCTTT.

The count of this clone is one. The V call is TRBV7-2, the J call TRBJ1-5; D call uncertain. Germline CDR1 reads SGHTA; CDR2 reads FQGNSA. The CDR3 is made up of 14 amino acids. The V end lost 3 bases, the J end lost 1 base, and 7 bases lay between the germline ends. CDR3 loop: CASSFSGSNQPQHF. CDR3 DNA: TGTGCCAGCAGCTTTTCCGGGAGCAATCAGCCCCAGCATTTT.

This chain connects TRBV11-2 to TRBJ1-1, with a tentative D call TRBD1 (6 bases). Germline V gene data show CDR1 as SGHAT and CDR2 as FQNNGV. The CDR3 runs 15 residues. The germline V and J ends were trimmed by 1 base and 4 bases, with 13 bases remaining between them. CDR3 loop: CASSLGYRDVTEAFF. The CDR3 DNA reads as TGTGCCAGCAGCTTAGGGTACAGGGATGTCACTGAAGCTTTCTTT. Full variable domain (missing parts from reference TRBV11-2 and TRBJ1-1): EAGVAQSPRYKIIEKRQSVAFWCNPISGHATLYWYQQILGQGPKLLIQFQNNGVVDDSQLPKDRFSAERLKGVDSTLKIQPAKLEDSAVYLCASSLGYRDVTEAFFGQGTRLTVV.

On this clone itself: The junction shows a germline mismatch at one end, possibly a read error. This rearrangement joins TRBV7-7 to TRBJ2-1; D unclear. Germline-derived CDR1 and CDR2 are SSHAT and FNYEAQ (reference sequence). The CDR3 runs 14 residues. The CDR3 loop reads CASRSPSSYNEQFF. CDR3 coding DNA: TGTGCTAGCAGGTCCCCGAGCTCCTACAATGAGCAGTTCTTC.

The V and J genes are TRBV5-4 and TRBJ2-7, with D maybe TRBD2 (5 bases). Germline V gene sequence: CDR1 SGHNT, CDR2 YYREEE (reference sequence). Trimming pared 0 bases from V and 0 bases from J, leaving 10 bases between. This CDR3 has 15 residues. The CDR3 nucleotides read TGTGCCAGCAGCTTGGACCCGGGGAACTCCTACGAGCAGTACTTC. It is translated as CASSLDPGNSYEQYF.

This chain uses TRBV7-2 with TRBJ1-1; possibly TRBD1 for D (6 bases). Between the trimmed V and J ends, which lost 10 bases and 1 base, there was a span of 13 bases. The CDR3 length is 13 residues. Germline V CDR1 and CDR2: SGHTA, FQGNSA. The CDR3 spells CAIEQGGNTEAFF. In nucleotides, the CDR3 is TGTGCCATAGAACAGGGAGGGAACACTGAAGCTTTCTTT.

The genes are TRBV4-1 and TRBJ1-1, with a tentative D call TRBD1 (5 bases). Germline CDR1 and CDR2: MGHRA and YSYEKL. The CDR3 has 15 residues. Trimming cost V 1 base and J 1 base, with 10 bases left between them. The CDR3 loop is CASSQGRGGNTEAFF. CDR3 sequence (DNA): TGCGCCAGCAGCCAAGGTCGGGGGGGGAACACTGAAGCTTTCTTT.

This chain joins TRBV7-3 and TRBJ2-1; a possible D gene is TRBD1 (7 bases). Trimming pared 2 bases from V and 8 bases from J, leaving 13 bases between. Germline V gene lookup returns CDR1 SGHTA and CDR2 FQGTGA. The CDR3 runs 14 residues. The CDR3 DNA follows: TGTGCCAGCAGCTTAGGGCAGGGGGGCGATGAGCAGTTCTTC. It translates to CASSLGQGGDEQFF.

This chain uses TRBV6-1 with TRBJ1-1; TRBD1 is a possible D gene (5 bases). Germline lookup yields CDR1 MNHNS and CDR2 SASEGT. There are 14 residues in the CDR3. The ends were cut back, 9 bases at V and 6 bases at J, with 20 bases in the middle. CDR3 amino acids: CASWNGRGRAEAFF. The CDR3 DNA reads TGTGCCAGTTGGAACGGTAGGGGAAGGGCTGAAGCTTTCTTT.